Presented here are 26 T cell receptor beta chains from one specimen sequenced in a study of post-analysis software for immune sequencing data. General study points: Patients had higher frequencies than controls of about 5 TRBV segments, including TRBV5-6, TRBV5-1 and TRBV20-1.

Presence of unique molecular identifiers characterized the TCR beta cDNA libraries. From the PCR reads, TCRdb called clonotypes with MiXCR, one entry per CDR3 protein. The sample contains fewer than 700,000 distinct CDR3 sequences, roughly two fifths of which appear only once. No antigen is known for these receptors. Sequencing used blood. The receptors derive from a girl between 10 and 17 years old with multiple sclerosis.

This chain links TRBV12-3 or TRBV12-4 with TRBJ2-4; no clear D gene. Trimming shortened V by 5 bases and J by 5 bases, and 7 bases separated the two germline ends. The CDR3 contains 12 residues. CDR3 DNA sequence: TGTGCCAGCAGTCCTGTCCAAAACATTCAGTACTTC. Its protein is CASSPVQNIQYF.

This chain connects TRBV7-2 to TRBJ2-6; D not resolved. With 5 bases removed from V and 3 bases from J, the gap between germline ends came to 8 bases. Germline lookup yields CDR1 SGHTA and CDR2 FQGNSA. The CDR3 loop spans 14 amino acids. The CDR3 is CASSQTGGANVLTF. DNA for the CDR3: TGTGCCAGCAGCCAAACGGGTGGGGCCAACGTCCTGACTTTC.

The V and J genes are TRBV20-1 and TRBJ2-3; D is undetermined. Trimming left V 6 bases short and J 1 base short, with 8 bases between. Per germline, CDR1 DFQATT and CDR2 SNEGSKA (reference sequence). The CDR3 loop spans 12 amino acids. CDR3 region: CSAKTRTDTQYF. The CDR3 nucleotides are TGCAGTGCAAAGACTCGCACAGATACGCAGTATTTT.

The chain combines TRBV7-2 with TRBJ2-7, with TRBD1 matching over 8 bases. Germline lookup yields CDR1 SGHTA and CDR2 FQGNSA. The V segment lost 0 bases and the J segment 0 bases; nucleotides outside the gene matches: 1. This CDR3 contains 15 residues. Written as DNA, the CDR3 is TGTGCCAGCAGCTTAGCTGGACAGGGCTCCTACGAGCAGTACTTC. This sequence encodes CASSLAGQGSYEQYF.

V usage is TRBV10-3 and J usage is TRBJ1-1; a possible D gene is TRBD1 (6 bases). V gave up 7 bases and J gave up 0 bases, with 9 bases separating them. Per the germline V gene, CDR1 is ENHRY and CDR2 is SYGVKD. The CDR3 is made up of 13 amino acids. The CDR3 sequence is CAINGGLNTEAFF. CDR3 nucleotides: TGTGCCATCAATGGGGGCCTGAACACTGAAGCTTTCTTT.

The count of this clonotype is one. The chain recombines TRBV20-1 with TRBJ1-5; unclear D gene. Germline CDR1 is DFQATT and CDR2 is SNEGSKA (reference sequence). Trimming took off 0 bases at V and 4 bases at J, with 7 bases between the two ends. This CDR3 is 13 amino acids long. In DNA, the CDR3 is TGCAGTGCTAGAGAAGGGATAAATCAGCCCCAGCATTTT. It codes for CSAREGINQPQHF.

This chain connects TRBV20-1 to TRBJ1-5, with D perhaps TRBD1 (5 bases). Trimming shortened V by 0 bases and J by 6 bases, and 6 bases separated the two germline ends. CDR3 size: 12 residues. From germline, CDR1 is DFQATT and CDR2 SNEGSKA (reference sequence). CDR3 sequence reads: CSARDGGQPQHF. Written as DNA, the CDR3 is TGCAGTGCTAGAGATGGGGGTCAGCCCCAGCATTTT.

This clonotype was seen a handful of times. The rearrangement links TRBV27 to TRBJ1-6; no clear D. The germline V gene encodes CDR1 MNHEY and CDR2 SMNVEV (reference sequence). Deletions cut 3 bases from V and 1 base from J, with 4 bases between. The CDR3 is made up of 14 amino acids. The CDR3 nucleotides are TGTGCCAGCAGTTTCCTTTCCTATAATTCACCCCTCCACTTT. It translates to CASSFLSYNSPLHF.

In this sample, this clonotype turned up a few times. The gene calls are TRBV20-1 and TRBJ1-6; 7 bases are shared with TRBD1. V gave up 3 bases and J gave up 2 bases; unmatched junction bases: 1. CDR3 size: 14 residues. Germline CDR1 DFQATT, CDR2 SNEGSKA (reference sequence). As DNA, the CDR3 is TGCAGTGCTAGCGGGACAGCCTATAATTCACCCCTCCACTTT. Encoded protein: CSASGTAYNSPLHF.

This chain joins TRBV28 and TRBJ1-2; tentative D call: TRBD1 (6 bases). The germline V gene has CDR1 MDHEN and CDR2 SYDVKM. The CDR3 sequence is 15 residues long. V was pared by 1 base and J by 8 bases, with 17 bases between. The CDR3 loop is CASSLLNWGADGYTF. The CDR3 DNA reads TGTGCCAGCAGTTTATTAAATTGGGGGGCGGACGGCTACACCTTC.

This clonotype appeared once. The J gene is TRBJ2-3, the V gene TRBV7-3, with D maybe TRBD2 (8 bases). The CDR3 covers 18 residues. Trimming took off 5 bases at V and 0 bases at J, with 21 bases between the two ends. The germline CDR1 and CDR2 sequences are SGHTA and FQGTGA. Here the CDR3 reads CASSPRGGGGFSTDTQYF. The CDR3 DNA follows: TGTGCCAGCAGCCCCAGGGGGGGCGGGGGGTTTAGCACAGATACGCAGTATTTT.

The chain carries TRBV4-1 and TRBJ2-5; D possibly corresponds to TRBD2 (5 bases). CDR3 length equals 15 residues. Germline V gene lookup returns CDR1 MGHRA and CDR2 YSYEKL. The V end lost 0 bases, the J end lost 11 bases, and 19 bases lay between the germline ends. Here the CDR3 reads CASSQEDFAGFGQYF. CDR3 DNA: TGCGCCAGCAGCCAAGAGGACTTCGCCGGGTTCGGGCAGTACTTC.

This chain links TRBV7-3 with TRBJ2-1; TRBD2 is a possible D gene (7 bases). Between the trimmed V and J ends, which lost 4 bases and 6 bases, there was a span of 19 bases. The CDR3 loop spans 16 amino acids. Germline-derived CDR1 and CDR2 are SGHTA and FQGTGA. This chain's CDR3 is CASSSTQGGGVNEQFF. The CDR3 DNA reads as TGTGCCAGCAGCTCCACACAGGGAGGGGGAGTCAATGAGCAGTTCTTC.

This clonotype was seen just once. The chain has TRBV12-3 or TRBV12-4 and TRBJ2-7; tentatively, D is TRBD2 (5 bases). Near its end, the DNA agrees better with TRBJ2-5, so the J call may be wrong. CDR3 length: 14 residues. The CDR3 sequence is CASRSSTTGKTQYF. The CDR3 DNA is TGTGCCAGCAGGTCTAGCACCACTGGAAAGACCCAGTACTTC.

V gene TRBV5-1 combines with J gene TRBJ2-3; D is possibly TRBD2 (5 bases). Germline-derived CDR1 and CDR2 are SGHRS and YFSETQ. The CDR3 is 12 residues long. V was shortened by 0 bases and J by 10 bases, with 9 bases between the two germline ends. The CDR3 here is CASSLGTFAQYF. The CDR3 bases are TGCGCCAGCAGCTTGGGGACTTTTGCGCAGTATTTT.

This clonotype was seen more than once but under ten times. The rearrangement links TRBV5-1 to TRBJ2-6, with no clear D. Germline V gives CDR1 SGHRS, CDR2 YFSETQ. V was trimmed by 4 bases and J by 4 bases, leaving 12 bases between them. The CDR3 totals 15 residues. Written as DNA, the CDR3 is TGCGCCAGCAGCCGGGTTGGAGCGGGGGCCAACGTCCTGACTTTC. Translation gives CASSRVGAGANVLTF. Drawing the rest from reference TRBV5-1 and TRBJ2-6, the complete variable domain is KAGVTQTPRYLIKTRGQQVTLSCSPISGHRSVSWYQQTPGQGLQFLFEYFSETQRNKGNFPGRFSGRQFSNSRSEMNVSTLELGDSALYLCASSRVGAGANVLTFGAGSRLTVL.

This clonotype was counted a few times. The V call is TRBV9, the J call TRBJ2-3; the D is unclear. The CDR3 consists of 15 residues. V was cut by 0 bases and J by 2 bases, with 10 bases left in between. Germline V gene lookup returns CDR1 SGDLS and CDR2 YYNGEE. The chain's CDR3 is CASSVGHGSTDTQYF. CDR3 in DNA: TGTGCCAGCAGCGTAGGCCACGGATCCACAGATACGCAGTATTTT.

V usage is TRBV7-2 and J usage is TRBJ2-3; D unclear. This CDR3 has 15 residues. Germline V CDR1 and CDR2: SGHTA, FQGNSA. The V end lost 3 bases, the J end lost 2 bases, and 12 bases lay between the germline ends. CDR3 DNA: TGTGCCAGCAGCTTCCCCGAACACTTCACAGATACGCAGTATTTT. As protein: CASSFPEHFTDTQYF. The full variable domain, rest sourced from reference TRBV7-2 and TRBJ2-3, is GAGVSQSPSNKVTEKGKDVELRCDPISGHTALYWYRQSLGQGLEFLIYFQGNSAPDKSGLPSDRFSAERTGGSVSTLTIQRTQQEDSAVYLCASSFPEHFTDTQYFGPGTRLTVL.

The V gene is TRBV29-1, the J gene TRBJ1-2; a possible D gene is TRBD1 (5 bases). The CDR3 covers 14 residues. The germline CDR1 and CDR2 sequences are SQVTM and ANQGSEA. Trimming pared 7 bases from V and 8 bases from J, leaving 23 bases between. The CDR3 DNA reads TGCAGCGCGGATTACGCCCCCTCTGGGGGAGGCTACACCTTC. Amino acids: CSADYAPSGGGYTF.

V usage is TRBV12-3 or TRBV12-4 and J usage is TRBJ2-6; D possibly matches TRBD1 or TRBD2 (6 bases each). V lost 1 base to trimming and J lost 0 bases, with 7 bases between them. CDR3 length equals 16 residues. Here the CDR3 DNA reads TGTGCCAGCAGTTTAGGGGGGGCCTCTGGGGCCAACGTCCTGACTTTC. Amino acids: CASSLGGASGANVLTF.

This clonotype was seen a single time. The CDR3 DNA sequence: TGTGCCAGCAGGGTAGACGAGGGGAACACTGAAGCTTTCTTT. Translating gives CASRVDEGNTEAFF. The rearrangement joins TRBV12-3 or TRBV12-4 to TRBJ1-1; no definite D call. This CDR3 has 14 amino acids. Trimming cost V 6 bases and J 1 base, with 12 bases left between them.

The chain couples TRBV12-3 or TRBV12-4 to TRBJ1-2, with 7 bases that match TRBD1. CDR3 length: 13 amino acids. The V and J ends lost 1 base and 6 bases, in that order; junction bases with no gene match: 2. This CDR3 is CASSLEGADGYTF. In DNA form, the CDR3 reads TGTGCCAGCAGTTTAGAGGGGGCAGATGGCTACACCTTC.

This chain links TRBV10-3 with TRBJ2-1; 10 nucleotides align to TRBD2. This CDR3 region has 16 residues. After removal of 8 bases from V and 0 bases from J, the junction contained 7 bases not matched to a gene. CDR1 is ENHRY, CDR2 SYGVKD, per germline. Here the CDR3 DNA reads TGTGCCATCGGGACGGGACTAGCGAGCTCCTACAATGAGCAGTTCTTC. Protein: CAIGTGLASSYNEQFF.

This clonotype has at least ten counts. The V gene is TRBV12-3 or TRBV12-4, the J gene TRBJ2-5; D ambiguous. CDR3 length: 12 residues. V shed 5 bases and J shed 4 bases, with 8 bases lying between them. CDR3 sequence (DNA): TGTGCCAGCAGTCGCTTAAGAGAGACCCAGTACTTC. As protein: CASSRLRETQYF.

This clonotype was detected only a few times. The chain combines TRBV5-6 with TRBJ2-7; D is unresolved. This CDR3 spans 16 amino acids. With 2 bases removed from V and 5 bases from J, the gap between germline ends came to 20 bases. Germline V gene lookup returns CDR1 SGHDT and CDR2 YYEEEE. The CDR3 loop reads CASSLNPGPRRNEQYF. For the CDR3, the DNA is TGTGCCAGCAGCTTAAACCCGGGTCCCCGTAGGAACGAGCAGTACTTC.

This chain connects TRBV29-1 to TRBJ2-1; 14 bases match TRBD2. The junction had 10 bases not matched to a gene; V was cut back by 8 bases and J by 7 bases. Germline V lookup: CDR1 SQVTM, CDR2 ANQGSEA. This CDR3 is built from 15 residues. The CDR3 loop reads CSIAHRLAGGNEQFF. The CDR3 DNA is TGCAGCATTGCCCATCGACTAGCGGGGGGGAATGAGCAGTTCTTC.